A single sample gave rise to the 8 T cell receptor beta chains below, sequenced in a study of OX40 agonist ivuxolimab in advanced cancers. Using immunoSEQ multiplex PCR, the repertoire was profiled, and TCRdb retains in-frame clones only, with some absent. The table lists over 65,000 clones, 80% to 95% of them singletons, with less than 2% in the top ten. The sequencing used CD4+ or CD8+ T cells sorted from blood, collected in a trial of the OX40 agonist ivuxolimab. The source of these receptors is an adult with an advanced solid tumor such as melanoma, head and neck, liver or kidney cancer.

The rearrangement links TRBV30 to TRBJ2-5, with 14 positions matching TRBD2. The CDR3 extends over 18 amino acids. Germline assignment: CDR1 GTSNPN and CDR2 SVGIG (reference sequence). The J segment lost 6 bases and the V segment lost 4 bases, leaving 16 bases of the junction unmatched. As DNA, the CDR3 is TGTGCCTGGACCGGGTCTAGGACTAGCGGGGGGCGCGGAAAGACCCAGTACTTC. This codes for CAWTGSRTSGGRGKTQYF.

The DNA of the CDR3 is TGTGCCAGCAGTAGGGGGGATAGCAATCAGCCCCAGCATTTT. Protein product: CASSRGDSNQPQHF. The genes are TRBV6-6 and TRBJ1-5; TRBD1 is a possible D gene (6 bases). V dropped 5 bases and J dropped 0 bases, with 8 bases sitting between them. The germline V gene encodes CDR1 MNHNY and CDR2 SVGAGI (reference sequence). This CDR3 has 14 amino acids.

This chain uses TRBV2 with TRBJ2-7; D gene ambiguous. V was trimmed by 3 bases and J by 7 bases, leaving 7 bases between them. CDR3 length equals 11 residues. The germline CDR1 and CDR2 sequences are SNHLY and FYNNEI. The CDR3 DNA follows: TGTGCCAGCAGTGAGGCGTGGGAGCAGTACTTC. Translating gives CASSEAWEQYF.

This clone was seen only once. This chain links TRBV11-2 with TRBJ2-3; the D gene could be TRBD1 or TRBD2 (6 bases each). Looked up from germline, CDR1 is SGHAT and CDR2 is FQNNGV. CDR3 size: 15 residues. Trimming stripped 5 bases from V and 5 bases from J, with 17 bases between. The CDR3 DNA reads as TGTGCCAGCAGCCTAAAGGGGGGCCGGGGAGATACGCAGTATTTT. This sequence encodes CASSLKGGRGDTQYF.

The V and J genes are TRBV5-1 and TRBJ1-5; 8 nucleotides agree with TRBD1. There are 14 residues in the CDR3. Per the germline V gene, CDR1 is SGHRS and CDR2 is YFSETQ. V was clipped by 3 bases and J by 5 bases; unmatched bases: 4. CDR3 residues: CASSSGQGHQPQHF. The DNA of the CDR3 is TGCGCCAGCAGCTCAGGACAGGGTCATCAGCCCCAGCATTTT. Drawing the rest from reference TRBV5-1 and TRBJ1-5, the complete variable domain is KAGVTQTPRYLIKTRGQQVTLSCSPISGHRSVSWYQQTPGQGLQFLFEYFSETQRNKGNFPGRFSGRQFSNSRSEMNVSTLELGDSALYLCASSSGQGHQPQHFGDGTRLSIL.

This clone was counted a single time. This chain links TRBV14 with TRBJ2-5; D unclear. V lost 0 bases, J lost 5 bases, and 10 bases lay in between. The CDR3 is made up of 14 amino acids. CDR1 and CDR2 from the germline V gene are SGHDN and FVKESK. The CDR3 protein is CASSQDFGMETQYF. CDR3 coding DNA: TGTGCCAGCAGCCAAGATTTCGGCATGGAGACCCAGTACTTC.

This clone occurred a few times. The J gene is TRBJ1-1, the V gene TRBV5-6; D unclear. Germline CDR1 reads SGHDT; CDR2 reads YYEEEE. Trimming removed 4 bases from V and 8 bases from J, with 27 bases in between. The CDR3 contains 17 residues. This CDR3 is CASSRLVGNKGPSEAFF. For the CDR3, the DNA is TGTGCCAGCAGCCGACTTGTGGGGAACAAGGGTCCCTCGGAAGCTTTCTTT. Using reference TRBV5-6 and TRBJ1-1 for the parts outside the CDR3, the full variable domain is DAGVTQSPTHLIKTRGQQVTLRCSPKSGHDTVSWYQQALGQGPQFIFQYYEEEERQRGNFPDRFSGHQFPNYSSELNVNALLLGDSALYLCASSRLVGNKGPSEAFFGQGTRLTVV.

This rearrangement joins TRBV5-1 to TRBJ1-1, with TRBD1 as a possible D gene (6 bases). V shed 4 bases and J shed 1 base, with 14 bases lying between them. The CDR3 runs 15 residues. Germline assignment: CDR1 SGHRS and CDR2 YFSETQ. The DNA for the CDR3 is TGCGCCAGCAGCCCATCCGGGACATCGAACACTGAAGCTTTCTTT. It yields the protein CASSPSGTSNTEAFF.